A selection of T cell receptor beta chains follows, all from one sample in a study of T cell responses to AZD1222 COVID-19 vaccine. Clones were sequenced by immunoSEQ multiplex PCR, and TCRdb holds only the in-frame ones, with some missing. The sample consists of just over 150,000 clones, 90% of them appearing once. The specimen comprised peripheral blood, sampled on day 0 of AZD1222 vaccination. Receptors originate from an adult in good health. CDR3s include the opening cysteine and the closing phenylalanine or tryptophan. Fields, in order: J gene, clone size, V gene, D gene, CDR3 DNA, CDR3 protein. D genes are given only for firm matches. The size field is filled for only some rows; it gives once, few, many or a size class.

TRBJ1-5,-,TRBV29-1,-,TGCAGCGTCACCCTGACAGGATACAATCAGCCCCAGCATTTT,CSVTLTGYNQPQHF
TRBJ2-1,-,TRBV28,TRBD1,TGTGCCAGCATTAGGACAGGGTCGTGGAATGAGCAGTTCTTC,CASIRTGSWNEQFF
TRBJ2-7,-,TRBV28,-,TGTGCCAGCAGTTTACTGACAGCGTCCTACGAGCAGTACTTC,CASSLLTASYEQYF
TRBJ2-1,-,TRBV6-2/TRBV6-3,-,TGTGCCAGCAGTTACGGCGGGGACTCCAATGAGCAGTTCTTC,CASSYGGDSNEQFF
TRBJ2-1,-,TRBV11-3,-,TGTGCCAGCTCAACGGGAAAGCTGGATGAGCAGTTCTTC,CASSTGKLDEQFF
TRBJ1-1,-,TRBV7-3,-,TGTGCCAGCAGTATGGGCATGAACACTGAAGCTTTCTTT,CASSMGMNTEAFF
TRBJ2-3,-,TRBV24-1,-,TGTGCCACCAGTGATGGGACGGCGAGCACAGATACGCAGTATTTT,CATSDGTASTDTQYF
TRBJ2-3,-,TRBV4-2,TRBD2,TGTGCCAGCAGCCAAGAGGCTAGCGGGATAAGCTACACAGATACGCAGTATTTT,CASSQEASGISYTDTQYF
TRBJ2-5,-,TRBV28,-,TGTGCCAGCAGTTTATCCCAAACAGGGTACCGGGAGACCCAGTACTTC,CASSLSQTGYRETQYF
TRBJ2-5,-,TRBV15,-,TGTGCCACCAGCGAGGGGGGACGAGAGACCCAGTACTTC,CATSEGGRETQYF
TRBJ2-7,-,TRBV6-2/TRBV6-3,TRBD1,TGTGCCAGCAGTCGCGGAGGAGGACAGGTTGAGCAGTACTTC,CASSRGGGQVEQYF
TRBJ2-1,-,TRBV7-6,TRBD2,TGTGCCAGCAGCTTAGCGCTAGGACTAGCGGGAGGGTTTAACAATGAGCAGTTCTTC,CASSLALGLAGGFNNEQFF
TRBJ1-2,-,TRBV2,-,TGTGCCAGCAGTCCAAATCCCTACGGACAGAATAACTATGGCTACACCTTC,CASSPNPYGQNNYGYTF
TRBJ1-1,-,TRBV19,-,TGTGCCAGTAGTATAGTGGTCGGGGTGACTGAAGCTTTCTTT,CASSIVVGVTEAFF
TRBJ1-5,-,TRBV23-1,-,TGCGCCAGCAGTCAACGGAGGCCAGGGATCTATCAGCCCCAGCATTTT,CASSQRRPGIYQPQHF
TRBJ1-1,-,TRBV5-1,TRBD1,TGCGCCAGCAGCCTATCGGGACAGGGCCCCCCTGAAGCTTTCTTT,CASSLSGQGPPEAFF
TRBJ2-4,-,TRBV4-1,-,TGCGCCAGCAGCCCAGCCGGGACGAAAAACATTCAGTACTTC,CASSPAGTKNIQYF
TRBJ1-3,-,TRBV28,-,TGTGCCAGCAGGGACGGCGGCTCTGGAAACACCATATATTTT,CASRDGGSGNTIYF
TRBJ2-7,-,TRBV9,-,TGTGCCAGCAGCGCTGGGCTCCACGGGAGTGTTTCCTACGAGCAGTACTTC,CASSAGLHGSVSYEQYF
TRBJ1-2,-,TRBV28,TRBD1,TGTGCCAGCAGTTTCGGGACAGAATATGGCTACACCTTC,CASSFGTEYGYTF
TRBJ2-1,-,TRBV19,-,TGTGCCAGTACCCCCTCCAGGGTAACCTACAATGAGCAGTTCTTC,CASTPSRVTYNEQFF
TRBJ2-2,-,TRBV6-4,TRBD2,TGTGCCAGCAGTGAAAGAGGCGGGAGTGGCGGGGAGCTGTTTTTT,CASSERGGSGGELFF
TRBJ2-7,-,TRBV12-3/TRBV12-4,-,TGTGCCAGCAGTCGGACATTCTACGAGCAGTACTTC,CASSRTFYEQYF
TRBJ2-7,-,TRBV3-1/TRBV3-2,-,TGTGCCAGCAGCCGAACCCGAACAGGGTTGTCCTACGAGCAGTACTTC,CASSRTRTGLSYEQYF
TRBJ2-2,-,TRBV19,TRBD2,TGTGCCAGTAGTCAAGCGGGAGGTCCCACCGGGGAGCTGTTTTTT,CASSQAGGPTGELFF
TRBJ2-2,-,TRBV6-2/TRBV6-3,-,TGTGCCAGCAGTTTTCGCGGGACATCCACCGGGGAGCTGTTTTTT,CASSFRGTSTGELFF
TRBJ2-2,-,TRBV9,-,TGTGCCAGCAGCGTAGGAGGTAGTTCCACCGGGGAGCTGTTTTTT,CASSVGGSSTGELFF
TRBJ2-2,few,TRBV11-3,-,TGTGCCAGCAGCGTAAGGGGCCCTGCCGGGGAGCTGTTTTTT,CASSVRGPAGELFF
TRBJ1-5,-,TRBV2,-,TGTGCCAGCAGCGTAGACAGCAATCAGCCCCAGCATTTT,CASSVDSNQPQHF
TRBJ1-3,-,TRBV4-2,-,TGTGCCAGCAGCACCATGGGCTCTGGAAACACCATATATTTT,CASSTMGSGNTIYF
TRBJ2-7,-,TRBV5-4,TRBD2,TGTGCCAGCAGCCTTGGTACTAGCGGGACGCGCGAGCAGTACTTC,CASSLGTSGTREQYF
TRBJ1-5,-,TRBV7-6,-,TGTGCCAGCAGCTTACTCGGCAATAGCAATCAGCCCCAGCATTTT,CASSLLGNSNQPQHF
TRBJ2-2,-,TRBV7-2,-,TGTGCCAGCAGCACCCAGTTGCAGCGAACAGGGCGCGGGGAGCTGTTTTTT,CASSTQLQRTGRGELFF
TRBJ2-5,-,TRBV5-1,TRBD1,TGCGCCAGCAGCCCTTACCCCAGACAGGGCCTAATACAAGGGCAGTACTTC,CASSPYPRQGLIQGQYF
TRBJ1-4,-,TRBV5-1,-,TGCGCCAGCAGCACAGGACCTACGAGTAATGAAAAACTGTTTTTT,CASSTGPTSNEKLFF
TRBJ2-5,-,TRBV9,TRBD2,TGTGCCAGCAGCGAGGGACTAGCGGGTAAACAGACCCAGTACTTC,CASSEGLAGKQTQYF